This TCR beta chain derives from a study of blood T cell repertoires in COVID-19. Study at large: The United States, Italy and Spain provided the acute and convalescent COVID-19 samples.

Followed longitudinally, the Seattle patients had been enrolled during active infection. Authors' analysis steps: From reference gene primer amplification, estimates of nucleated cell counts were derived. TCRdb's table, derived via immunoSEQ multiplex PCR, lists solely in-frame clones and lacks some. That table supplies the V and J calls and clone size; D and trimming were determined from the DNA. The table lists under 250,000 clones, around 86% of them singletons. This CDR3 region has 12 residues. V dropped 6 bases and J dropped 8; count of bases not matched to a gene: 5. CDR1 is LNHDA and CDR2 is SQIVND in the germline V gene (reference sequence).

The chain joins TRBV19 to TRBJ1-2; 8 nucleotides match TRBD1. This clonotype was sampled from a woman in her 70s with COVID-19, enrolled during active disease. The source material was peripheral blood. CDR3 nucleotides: TGTGCCAGTAGCCAGGACAGGGTCGGCTACACCTTC. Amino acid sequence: CASSQDRVGYTF.